This T cell receptor beta chain originates from a study of blood T cell repertoires in COVID-19. Across the whole study: From the United States, Italy and Spain came samples of acute and convalescent COVID-19.

CDR3 length: 16 amino acids. In germline, CDR1 is MNHNY, CDR2 SVGAGI (reference sequence). With 2 bases clipped from V and 7 bases from J, the junction kept 9 bases outside the gene matches. Repertoires were generated with immunoSEQ multiplex PCR, while TCRdb's copy carries only in-frame clones and drops some. The table includes approximately 98,000 clones, about four fifths detected once. Specimen: peripheral blood. The chain has TRBV6-6 and TRBJ2-2; 8 positions agree with TRBD2. The TCR comes from a woman aged 65 to 85 with acute or convalescent COVID-19. The CDR3, as DNA: TGTGCCAGCAGTTACGATCCAGCGGGAGCCGGCGGGGAGCTGTTTTTT. Translation: CASSYDPAGAGGELFF.